Following are 10 T cell receptor beta chains from one sample sequenced in a study of EBV T-cell therapy then PD-1 blockade in nasopharyngeal carcinoma. TCRdb keeps only in-frame clones here, not all; method: immunoSEQ multiplex PCR. The sample includes roughly 15,000 clones, 84% seen only once; the top ten take 25% to 35%. As to treatment: AdE1-LMPpoly-expanded autologous EBV-specific T-cell therapy followed by anti-PD-1 nivolumab. What these receptors recognize is not known. Source: CD8+ T cells from blood, taken at roughly day 97 from a patient whose treatment included autologous EBV-specific T cells and nivolumab. The receptor set was obtained from a man aged 35-49 years with nasopharyngeal carcinoma.

This clone came up a few times. The gene calls are TRBV14 and TRBJ2-3, with 7 bases lining up with TRBD1. The V and J ends lost 5 bases and 0 bases, in that order; junction bases with no gene match: 17. Germline V gene data show CDR1 as SGHDN and CDR2 as FVKESK. CDR3 length: 19 amino acids. The CDR3 sequence: CASSYRLVDRTSSTDTQYF. The CDR3, as DNA: TGTGCCAGCAGCTACCGTCTAGTGGACAGGACCTCTAGCACAGATACGCAGTATTTT.

V and J are TRBV7-2 and TRBJ1-5, with TRBD1 as a possible D gene (5 bases). CDR1 SGHTA and CDR2 FQGNSA come from the germline V gene. The CDR3 length is 15 residues. V was clipped by 5 bases and J by 0 bases, with 11 bases between them. The CDR3 DNA reads TGTGCCAGCAGCCCACGGGGCTATAGCAATCAGCCCCAGCATTTT. The encoded protein is CASSPRGYSNQPQHF.

The rearrangement joins TRBV29-1 to TRBJ2-5, with 7 bases aligning to TRBD1. V shed 7 bases and J 3 bases; nucleotides not matched to a gene: 5. Germline V gene lookup returns CDR1 SQVTM and CDR2 ANQGSEA. The CDR3 covers 12 residues. The DNA for the CDR3 is TGCAGCGGAAAAACAGGGGAAGAGACCCAGTACTTC. It codes for CSGKTGEETQYF.

The rearrangement uses TRBV6-5 and TRBJ2-2; D is unresolved. Trimming pared 2 bases from V and 5 bases from J, leaving 3 bases between. This CDR3 has 12 residues. In germline, CDR1 is MNHEY, CDR2 SVGAGI. The CDR3 reads CASSYGTGELFF. As DNA, the CDR3 is TGTGCCAGCAGTTACGGGACCGGGGAGCTGTTTTTT.

The chain carries TRBV6-2 or TRBV6-3 and TRBJ2-5; D might be TRBD2 (6 bases). CDR1 and CDR2 from the germline V gene are MNHEY and SVGEGT. V gave up 0 bases and J gave up 5 bases, with 10 bases separating them. The CDR3 totals 14 residues. The CDR3 nucleotides read TGTGCCAGCAGTTACTCGCGGGGTTGGGAGACCCAGTACTTC. This codes for CASSYSRGWETQYF.

This clone showed up just once. The CDR3 ends on some other residue instead of the conserved phenylalanine or tryptophan, so this is likely a read error. The DNA is omitted, as the CDR3 cannot be located on it reliably, and the CDR3 follows TCRdb's listing. J is TRBJ2-7 and V is TRBV7-9; TRBD1 is taken as the D call from the table, unchecked against the DNA. Inclusive of both ends, the CDR3 amounts to 8 amino acids. The V gene's germline CDR1 is SEHNR and CDR2 FQNEAQ (reference sequence). The CDR3 loop reads CASTIRQC.

This chain joins TRBV15 and TRBJ2-7; D is unclear. Trimming stripped 0 bases from V and 4 bases from J, with 4 bases between. Per germline, CDR1 LNHNV and CDR2 YYDKDF (reference sequence). The CDR3 contains 12 residues. The CDR3 sequence: CATSRDEYEQYF. DNA of the CDR3: TGTGCCACCAGCAGAGACGAGTACGAGCAGTACTTC.

The V and J genes are TRBV5-4 and TRBJ2-3; the D is unclear. The CDR3 runs 11 residues. With 1 base removed from V and 5 bases from J, the gap between germline ends came to 2 bases. The germline V gene encodes CDR1 SGHNT and CDR2 YYREEE (reference sequence). DNA for the CDR3: TGTGCCAGCAGCTTGTTAGATACGCAGTATTTT. This sequence encodes CASSLLDTQYF.

The chain is built from TRBV13 and TRBJ2-5; the D gene is possibly TRBD2 (5 bases). Looked up from germline, CDR1 is PRHDT and CDR2 is FYEKMQ (reference sequence). The CDR3 covers 14 residues. Trimming took 5 bases from V and 2 from J, leaving 12 bases between them. The CDR3 region is CASSPAGQQETQYF. The DNA for the CDR3 is TGTGCCAGCAGCCCGGCGGGCCAGCAAGAGACCCAGTACTTC.

This chain connects TRBV29-1 to TRBJ1-1; D ambiguous. This CDR3 region has 12 residues. V gave up 7 bases and J gave up 4 bases, with 13 bases separating them. The germline V gene encodes CDR1 SQVTM and CDR2 ANQGSEA. The CDR3 protein is CSAASVGTEAFF. In DNA form, the CDR3 reads TGCAGCGCAGCTTCCGTTGGCACTGAAGCTTTCTTT.